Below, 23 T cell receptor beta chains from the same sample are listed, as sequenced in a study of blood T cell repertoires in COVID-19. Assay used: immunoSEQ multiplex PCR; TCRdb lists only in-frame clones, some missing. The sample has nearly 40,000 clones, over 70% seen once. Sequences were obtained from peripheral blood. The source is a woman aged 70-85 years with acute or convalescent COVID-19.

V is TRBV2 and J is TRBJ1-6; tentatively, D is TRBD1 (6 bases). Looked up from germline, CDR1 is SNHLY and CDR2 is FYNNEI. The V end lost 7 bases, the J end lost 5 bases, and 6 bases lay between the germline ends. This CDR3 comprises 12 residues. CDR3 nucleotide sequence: TGTGCCAGCAAGGGGGATAATTCACCCCTCCACTTT. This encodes CASKGDNSPLHF. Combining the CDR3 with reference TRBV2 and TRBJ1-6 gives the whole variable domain EPEVTQTPSHQVTQMGQEVILRCVPISNHLYFYWYRQILGQKVEFLVSFYNNEISEKSEIFDDQFSVERPDGSNFTLKIRSTKLEDSAMYFCASKGDNSPLHFGNGTRLTVT.

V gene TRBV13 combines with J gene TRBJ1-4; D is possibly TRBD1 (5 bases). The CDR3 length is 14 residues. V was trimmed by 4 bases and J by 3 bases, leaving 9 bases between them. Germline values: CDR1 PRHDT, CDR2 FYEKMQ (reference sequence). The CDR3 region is CASSSGSANEKLFF. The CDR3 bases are TGTGCCAGCAGCTCAGGGTCTGCTAATGAAAAACTGTTTTTT.

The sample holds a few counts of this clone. CDR3 sequence: CASSAPGDNEKLFF. The CDR3 DNA sequence: TGTGCCAGCAGCGCGCCGGGGGATAATGAAAAACTGTTTTTT. The rearrangement joins TRBV9 to TRBJ1-4, with TRBD1 as a possible D gene (5 bases). Trimming took 3 bases from V and 4 from J, leaving 10 bases between them. Germline assignment: CDR1 SGDLS and CDR2 YYNGEE. The CDR3 consists of 14 residues.

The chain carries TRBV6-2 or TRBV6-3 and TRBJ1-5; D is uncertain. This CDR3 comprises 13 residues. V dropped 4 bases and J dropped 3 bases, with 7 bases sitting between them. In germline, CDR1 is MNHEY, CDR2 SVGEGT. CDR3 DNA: TGTGCCAGCAGTTGGAGGCACAATCAGCCCCAGCATTTT. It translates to CASSWRHNQPQHF.

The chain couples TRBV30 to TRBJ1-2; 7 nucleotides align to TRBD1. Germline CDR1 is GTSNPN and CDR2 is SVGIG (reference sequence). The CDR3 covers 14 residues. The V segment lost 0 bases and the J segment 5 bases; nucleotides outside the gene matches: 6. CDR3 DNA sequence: TGTGCCTGGAGTGTAGGTCAGGGGGGTTATGGCTACACCTTC. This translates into CAWSVGQGGYGYTF. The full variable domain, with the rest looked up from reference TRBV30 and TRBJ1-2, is SQTIHQWPATLVQPVGSPLSLECTVEGTSNPNLYWYRQAAGRGLQLLFYSVGIGQISSEVPQNLSASRPQDRQFILSSKKLLLSDSGFYLCAWSVGQGGYGYTFGSGTRLTVV.

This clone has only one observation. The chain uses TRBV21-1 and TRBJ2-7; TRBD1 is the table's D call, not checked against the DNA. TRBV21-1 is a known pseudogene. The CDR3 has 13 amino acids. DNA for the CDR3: TGTGCCAGCAGCAAAGGAGGGGGTGGCGAGCAGTACGTC. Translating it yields CASSKGGGGEQYV.

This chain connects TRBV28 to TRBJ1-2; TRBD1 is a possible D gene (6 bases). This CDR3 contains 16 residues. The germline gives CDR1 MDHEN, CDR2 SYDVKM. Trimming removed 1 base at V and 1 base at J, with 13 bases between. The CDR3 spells CASSLLGAQGNYGYTF. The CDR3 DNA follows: TGTGCCAGCAGTTTATTGGGGGCGCAGGGTAACTATGGCTACACCTTC.

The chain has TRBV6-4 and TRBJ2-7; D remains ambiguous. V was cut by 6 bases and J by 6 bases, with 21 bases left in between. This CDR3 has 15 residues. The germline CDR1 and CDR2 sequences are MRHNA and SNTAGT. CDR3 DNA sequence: TGTGCCAGCAGACCCATCGGTGCCGATGCTACCGAGCAGTACGTC. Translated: CASRPIGADATEQYV.

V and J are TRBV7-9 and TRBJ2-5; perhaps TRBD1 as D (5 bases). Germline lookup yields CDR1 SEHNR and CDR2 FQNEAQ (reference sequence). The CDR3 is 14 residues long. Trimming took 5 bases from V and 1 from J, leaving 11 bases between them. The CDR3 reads CASSLGQSQETQYF. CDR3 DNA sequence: TGTGCCAGCAGCCTTGGACAAAGCCAAGAGACCCAGTACTTC.

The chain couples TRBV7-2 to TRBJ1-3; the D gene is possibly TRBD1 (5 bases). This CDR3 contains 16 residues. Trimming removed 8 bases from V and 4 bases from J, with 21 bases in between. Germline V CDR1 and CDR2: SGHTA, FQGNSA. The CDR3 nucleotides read TGTGCCAGCCAAAGAGAAACAGGTTTTCGAGGAAACACCATATATTTT. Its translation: CASQRETGFRGNTIYF.

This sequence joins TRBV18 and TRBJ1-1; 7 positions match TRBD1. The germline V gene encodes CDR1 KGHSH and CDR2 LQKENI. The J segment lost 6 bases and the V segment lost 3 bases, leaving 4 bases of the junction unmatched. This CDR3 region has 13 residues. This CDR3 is CASSPDRVAEAFF. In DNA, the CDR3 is TGTGCCAGCTCACCCGACAGGGTCGCTGAAGCTTTCTTT.

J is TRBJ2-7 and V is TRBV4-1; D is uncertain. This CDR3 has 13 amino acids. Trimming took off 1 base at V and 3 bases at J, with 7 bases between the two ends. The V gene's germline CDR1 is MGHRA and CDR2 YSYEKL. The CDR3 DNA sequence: TGCGCCAGCAGCCAAGGACTTGACTACGAGCAGTACGTC. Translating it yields CASSQGLDYEQYV.

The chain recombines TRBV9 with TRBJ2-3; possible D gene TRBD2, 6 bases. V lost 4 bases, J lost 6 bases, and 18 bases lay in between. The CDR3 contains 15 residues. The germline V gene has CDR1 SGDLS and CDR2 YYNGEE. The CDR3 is CASSSSTGVRDTQYF. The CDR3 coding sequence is TGTGCCAGCAGCAGTAGTACGGGGGTTCGGGATACGCAGTATTTT. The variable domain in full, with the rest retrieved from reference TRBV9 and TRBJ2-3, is DSGVTQTPKHLITATGQRVTLRCSPRSGDLSVYWYQQSLDQGLQFLIQYYNGEERAKGNILERFSAQQFPDLHSELNLSSLELGDSALYFCASSSSTGVRDTQYFGPGTRLTVL.

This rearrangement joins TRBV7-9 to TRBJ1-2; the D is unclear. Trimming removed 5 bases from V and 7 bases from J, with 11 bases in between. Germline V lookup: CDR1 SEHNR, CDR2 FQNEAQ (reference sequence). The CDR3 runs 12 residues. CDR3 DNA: TGTGCCAGCAGCCTAACGACATCTGGCTACACCTTC. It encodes CASSLTTSGYTF.

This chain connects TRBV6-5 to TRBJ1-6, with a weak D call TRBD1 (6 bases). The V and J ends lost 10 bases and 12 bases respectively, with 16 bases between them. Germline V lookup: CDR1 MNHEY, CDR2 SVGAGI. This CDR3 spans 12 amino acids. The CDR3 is CATYTGMGPLHF. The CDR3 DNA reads TGTGCCACTTATACAGGGATGGGACCCCTCCACTTT.

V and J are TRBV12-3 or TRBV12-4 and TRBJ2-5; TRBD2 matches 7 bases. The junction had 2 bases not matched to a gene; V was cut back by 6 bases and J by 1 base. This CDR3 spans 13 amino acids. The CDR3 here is CASSSGGQETQYF. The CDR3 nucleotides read TGTGCCAGCAGCTCGGGAGGCCAAGAGACCCAGTACTTC.

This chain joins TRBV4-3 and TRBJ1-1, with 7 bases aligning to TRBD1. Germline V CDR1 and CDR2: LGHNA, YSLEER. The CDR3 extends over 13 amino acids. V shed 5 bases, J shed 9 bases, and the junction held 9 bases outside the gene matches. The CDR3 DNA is TGCGCCAGCAGCGTAGGGGACAGAAGTAAAGCTTTCTTT. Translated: CASSVGDRSKAFF.

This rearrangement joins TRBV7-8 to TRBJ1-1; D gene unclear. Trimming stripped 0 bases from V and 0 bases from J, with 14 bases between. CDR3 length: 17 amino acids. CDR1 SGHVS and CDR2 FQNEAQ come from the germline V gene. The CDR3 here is CASSLAAAGYMNTEAFF. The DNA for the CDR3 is TGTGCCAGCAGCTTAGCGGCCGCAGGTTATATGAACACTGAAGCTTTCTTT.

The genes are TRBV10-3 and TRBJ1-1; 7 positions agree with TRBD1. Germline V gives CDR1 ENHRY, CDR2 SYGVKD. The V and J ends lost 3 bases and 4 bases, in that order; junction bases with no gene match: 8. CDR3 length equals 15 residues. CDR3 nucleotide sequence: TGTGCCATCAGTGATAGACAGGGAAGGTTCACTGAAGCTTTCTTT. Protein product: CAISDRQGRFTEAFF.

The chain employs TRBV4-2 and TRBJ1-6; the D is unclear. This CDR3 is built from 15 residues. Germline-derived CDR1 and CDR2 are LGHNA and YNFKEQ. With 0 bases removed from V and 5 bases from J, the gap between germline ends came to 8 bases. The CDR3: CASSQDMADNSPLHF. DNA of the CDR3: TGTGCCAGCAGCCAAGATATGGCGGATAATTCACCCCTCCACTTT.

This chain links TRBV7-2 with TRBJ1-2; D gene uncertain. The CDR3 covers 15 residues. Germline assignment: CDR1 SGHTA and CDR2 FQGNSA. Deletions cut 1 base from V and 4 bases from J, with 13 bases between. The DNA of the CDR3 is TGTGCCAGCAGCTTAGGTCAGGCAACCACCTATGGCTACACCTTC. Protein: CASSLGQATTYGYTF.

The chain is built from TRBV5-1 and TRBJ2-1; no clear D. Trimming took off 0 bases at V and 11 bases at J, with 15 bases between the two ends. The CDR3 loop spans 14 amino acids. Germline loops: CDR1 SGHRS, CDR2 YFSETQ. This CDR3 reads CASSLAVAGAQQFF. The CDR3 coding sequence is TGCGCCAGCAGCTTGGCCGTCGCTGGAGCCCAGCAGTTCTTC.

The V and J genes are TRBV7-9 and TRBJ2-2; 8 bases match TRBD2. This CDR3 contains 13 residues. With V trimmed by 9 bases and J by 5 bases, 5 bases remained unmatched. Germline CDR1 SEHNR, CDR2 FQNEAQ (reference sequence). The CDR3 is CASSAGGTGELFF. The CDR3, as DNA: TGTGCCAGTTCCGCGGGAGGAACCGGGGAGCTGTTTTTT.